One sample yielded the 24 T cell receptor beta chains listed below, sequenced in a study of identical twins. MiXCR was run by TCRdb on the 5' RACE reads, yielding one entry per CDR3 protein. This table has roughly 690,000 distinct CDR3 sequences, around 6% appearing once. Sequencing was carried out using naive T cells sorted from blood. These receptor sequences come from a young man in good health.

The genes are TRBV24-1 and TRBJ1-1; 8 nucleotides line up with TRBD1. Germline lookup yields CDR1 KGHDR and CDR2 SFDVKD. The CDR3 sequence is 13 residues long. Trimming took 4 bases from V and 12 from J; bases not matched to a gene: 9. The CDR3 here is CATSEDGQGRSFF. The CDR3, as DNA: TGTGCCACCAGTGAGGACGGACAGGGAAGATCTTTCTTT.

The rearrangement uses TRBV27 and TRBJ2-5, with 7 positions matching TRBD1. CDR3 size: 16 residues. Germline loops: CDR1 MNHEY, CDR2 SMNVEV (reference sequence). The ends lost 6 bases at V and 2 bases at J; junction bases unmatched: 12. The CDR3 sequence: CASSTLGDSLQETQYF. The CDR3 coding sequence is TGTGCCAGCAGCACTTTGGGGGACAGCCTTCAAGAGACCCAGTACTTC.

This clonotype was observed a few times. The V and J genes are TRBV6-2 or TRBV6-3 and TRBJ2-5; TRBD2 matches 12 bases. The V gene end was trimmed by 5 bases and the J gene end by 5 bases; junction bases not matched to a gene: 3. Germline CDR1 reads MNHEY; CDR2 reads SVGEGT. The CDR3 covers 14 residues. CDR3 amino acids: CASSRTSGMETQYF. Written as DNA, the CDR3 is TGTGCCAGCAGTAGGACTAGCGGGATGGAGACCCAGTACTTC.

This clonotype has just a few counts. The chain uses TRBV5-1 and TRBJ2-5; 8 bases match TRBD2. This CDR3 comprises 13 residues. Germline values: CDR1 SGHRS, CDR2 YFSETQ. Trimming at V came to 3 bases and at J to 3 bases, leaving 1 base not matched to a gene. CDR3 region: CASSSLAEETQYF. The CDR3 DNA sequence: TGCGCCAGCAGCTCACTAGCGGAAGAGACCCAGTACTTC.

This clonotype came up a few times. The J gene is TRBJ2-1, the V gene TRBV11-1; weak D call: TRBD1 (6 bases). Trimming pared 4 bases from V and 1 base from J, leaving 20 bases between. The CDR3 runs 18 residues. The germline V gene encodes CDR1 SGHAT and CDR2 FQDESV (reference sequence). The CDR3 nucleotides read TGTGCCAGCAGCTCAGCGGCAGGGGTCCTGAGGTCCTACAATGAGCAGTTCTTC. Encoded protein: CASSSAAGVLRSYNEQFF.

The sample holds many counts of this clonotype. In nucleotides, the CDR3 is TGTGCCACCAGTGATCCCCGGGACCGGGCGGGGAATGAGCAGTTCTTC. It translates to CATSDPRDRAGNEQFF. The V call is TRBV24-1, the J call TRBJ2-1; TRBD2 is a possible D gene (6 bases). CDR3 length equals 16 residues. V was clipped by 3 bases and J by 7 bases, with 18 bases between them. In germline, CDR1 is KGHDR, CDR2 SFDVKD.

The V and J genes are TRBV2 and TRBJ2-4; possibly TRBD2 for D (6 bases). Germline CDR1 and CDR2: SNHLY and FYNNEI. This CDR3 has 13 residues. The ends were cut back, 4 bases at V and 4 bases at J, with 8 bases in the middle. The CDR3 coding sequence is TGTGCCAGCAGTGGGGGAGGTAAAAACATTCAGTACTTC. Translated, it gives CASSGGGKNIQYF. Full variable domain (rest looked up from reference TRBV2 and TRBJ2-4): EPEVTQTPSHQVTQMGQEVILRCVPISNHLYFYWYRQILGQKVEFLVSFYNNEISEKSEIFDDQFSVERPDGSNFTLKIRSTKLEDSAMYFCASSGGGKNIQYFGAGTRLSVL.

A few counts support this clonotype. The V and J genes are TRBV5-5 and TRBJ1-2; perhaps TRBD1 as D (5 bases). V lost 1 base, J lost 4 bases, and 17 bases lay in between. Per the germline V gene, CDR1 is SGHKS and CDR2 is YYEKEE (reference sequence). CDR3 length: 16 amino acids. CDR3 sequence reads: CASSLSGGRGVYGYTF. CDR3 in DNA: TGTGCCAGCAGCTTGTCTGGCGGCCGAGGGGTCTATGGCTACACCTTC.

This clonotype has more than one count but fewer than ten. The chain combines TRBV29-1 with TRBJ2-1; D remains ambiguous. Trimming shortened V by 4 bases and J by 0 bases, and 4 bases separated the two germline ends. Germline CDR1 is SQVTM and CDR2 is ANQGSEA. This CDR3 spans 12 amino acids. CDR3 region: CSVVDSYNEQFF. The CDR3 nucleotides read TGCAGCGTTGTCGACTCCTACAATGAGCAGTTCTTC.

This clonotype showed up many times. CDR3 sequence reads: CATSRDRWSAQEFF. CDR3 nucleotides: TGTGCCACCAGCAGAGATCGTTGGAGCGCCCAGGAGTTCTTC. The V and J genes are TRBV15 and TRBJ2-1; D gene ambiguous. The germline CDR1 and CDR2 sequences are LNHNV and YYDKDF (reference sequence). The CDR3 runs to 14 residues. V shed 0 bases and J shed 14 bases, with 17 bases lying between them.

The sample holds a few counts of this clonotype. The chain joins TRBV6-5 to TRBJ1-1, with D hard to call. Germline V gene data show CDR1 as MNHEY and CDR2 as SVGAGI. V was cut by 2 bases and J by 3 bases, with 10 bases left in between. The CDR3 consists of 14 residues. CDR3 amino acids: CASSYRIRDTEAFF. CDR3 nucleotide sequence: TGTGCCAGCAGTTACCGGATTAGGGACACTGAAGCTTTCTTT.

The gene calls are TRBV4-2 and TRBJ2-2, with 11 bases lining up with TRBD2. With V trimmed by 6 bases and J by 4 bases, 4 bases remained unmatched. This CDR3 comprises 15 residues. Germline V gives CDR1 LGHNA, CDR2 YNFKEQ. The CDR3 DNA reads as TGTGCCAGCAGACCCGGGACTAGCGGCACCGGGGAGCTGTTTTTT. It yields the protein CASRPGTSGTGELFF.

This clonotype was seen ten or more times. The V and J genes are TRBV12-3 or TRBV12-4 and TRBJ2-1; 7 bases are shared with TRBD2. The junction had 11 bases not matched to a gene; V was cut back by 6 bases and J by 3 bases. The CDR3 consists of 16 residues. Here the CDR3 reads CASRLTSQRGYNEQFF. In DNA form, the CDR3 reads TGTGCCAGCAGACTGACCTCTCAGCGGGGCTACAATGAGCAGTTCTTC.

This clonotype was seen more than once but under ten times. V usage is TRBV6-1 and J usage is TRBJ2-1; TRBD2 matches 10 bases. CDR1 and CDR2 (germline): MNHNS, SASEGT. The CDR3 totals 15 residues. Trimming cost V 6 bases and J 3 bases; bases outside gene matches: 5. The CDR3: CASRRLAGDYNEQFF. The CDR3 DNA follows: TGTGCCAGCAGGAGGCTAGCGGGAGACTACAATGAGCAGTTCTTC.

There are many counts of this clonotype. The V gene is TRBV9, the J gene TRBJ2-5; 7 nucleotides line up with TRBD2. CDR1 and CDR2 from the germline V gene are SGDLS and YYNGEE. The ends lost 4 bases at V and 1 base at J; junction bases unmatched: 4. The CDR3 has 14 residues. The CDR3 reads CASSPWGGQETQYF. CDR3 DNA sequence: TGTGCCAGCAGCCCCTGGGGGGGCCAAGAGACCCAGTACTTC.

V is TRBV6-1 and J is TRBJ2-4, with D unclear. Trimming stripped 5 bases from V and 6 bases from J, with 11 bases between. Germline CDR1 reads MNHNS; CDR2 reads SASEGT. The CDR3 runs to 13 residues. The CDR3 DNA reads TGTGCCAGCAGTCCAAACACCGTAAACATTCAGTACTTC. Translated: CASSPNTVNIQYF.

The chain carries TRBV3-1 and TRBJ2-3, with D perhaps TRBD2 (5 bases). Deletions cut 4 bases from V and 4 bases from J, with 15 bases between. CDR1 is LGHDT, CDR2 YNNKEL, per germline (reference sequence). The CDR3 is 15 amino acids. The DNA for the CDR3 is TGTGCCAGCAGCCGAGATGCGGGCGCATCAGATACGCAGTATTTT. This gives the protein CASSRDAGASDTQYF.

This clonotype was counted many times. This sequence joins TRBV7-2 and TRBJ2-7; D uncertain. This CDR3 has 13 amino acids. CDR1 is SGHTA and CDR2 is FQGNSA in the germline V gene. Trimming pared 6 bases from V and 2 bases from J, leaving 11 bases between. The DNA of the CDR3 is TGTGCCAGCAGTCGACCAGGCCCCTACGAGCAGTACTTC. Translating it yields CASSRPGPYEQYF.

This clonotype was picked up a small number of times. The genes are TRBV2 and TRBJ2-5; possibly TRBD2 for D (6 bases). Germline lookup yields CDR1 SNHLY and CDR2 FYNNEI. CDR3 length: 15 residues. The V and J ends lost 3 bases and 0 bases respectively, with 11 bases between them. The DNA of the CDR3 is TGTGCCAGCAGTGATAGTCCGGGAGACCAAGAGACCCAGTACTTC. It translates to CASSDSPGDQETQYF.

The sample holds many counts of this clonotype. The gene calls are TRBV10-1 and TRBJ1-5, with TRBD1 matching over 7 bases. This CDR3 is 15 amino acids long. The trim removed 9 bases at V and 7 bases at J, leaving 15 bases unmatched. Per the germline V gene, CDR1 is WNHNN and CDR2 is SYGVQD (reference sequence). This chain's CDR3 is CARNSTDRTEQPQHF. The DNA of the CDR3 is TGCGCCAGAAACTCCACGGACAGGACAGAACAGCCCCAGCATTTT.

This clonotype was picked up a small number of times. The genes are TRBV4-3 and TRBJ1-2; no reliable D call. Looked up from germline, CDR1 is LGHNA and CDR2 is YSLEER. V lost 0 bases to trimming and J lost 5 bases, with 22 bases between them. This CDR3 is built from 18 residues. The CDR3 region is CASSQDHSQSGLPYGYTF. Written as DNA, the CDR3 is TGCGCCAGCAGCCAAGATCACAGCCAAAGTGGGCTTCCATATGGCTACACCTTC.

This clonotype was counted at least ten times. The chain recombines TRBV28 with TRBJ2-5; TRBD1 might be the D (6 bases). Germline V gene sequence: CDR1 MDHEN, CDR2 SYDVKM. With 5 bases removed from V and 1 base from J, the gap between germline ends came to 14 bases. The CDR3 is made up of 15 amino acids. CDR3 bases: TGTGCCAGCAGTCCGCTAGACAGGAGCCAAGAGACCCAGTACTTC. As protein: CASSPLDRSQETQYF. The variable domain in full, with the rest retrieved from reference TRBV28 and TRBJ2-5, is DVKVTQSSRYLVKRTGEKVFLECVQDMDHENMFWYRQDPGLGLRLIYFSYDVKMKEKGDIPEGYSVSREKKERFSLILESASTNQTSMYLCASSPLDRSQETQYFGPGTRLLVL.

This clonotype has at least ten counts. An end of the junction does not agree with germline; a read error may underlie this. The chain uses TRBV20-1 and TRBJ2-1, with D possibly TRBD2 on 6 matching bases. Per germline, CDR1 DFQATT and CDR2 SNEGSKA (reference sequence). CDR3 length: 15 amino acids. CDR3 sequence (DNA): TGCAGTGCCAGAGGGGTTAGCGGACTTTACAATGAGCAGTTCTTC. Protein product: CSARGVSGLYNEQFF.

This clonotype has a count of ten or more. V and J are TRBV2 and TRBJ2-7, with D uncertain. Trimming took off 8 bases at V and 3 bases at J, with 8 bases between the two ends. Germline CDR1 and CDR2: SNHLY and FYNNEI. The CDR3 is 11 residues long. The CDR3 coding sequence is TGTGCCAGCCAACCTCTCTACGAGCAGTACGTC. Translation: CASQPLYEQYV.